The 28 T cell receptor beta chains presented below share a single source sample, sequenced in a study of T cell changes during pregnancy in multiple sclerosis. The protocol was immunoSEQ multiplex PCR, while the TCRdb copy is restricted to in-frame clones and leaves out a portion. This table has roughly 40,000 clones, more than 85% appearing once. Sequencing used CD4+ T cells from peripheral blood mononuclear cells, obtained after pregnancy. These receptors were taken from a female donor in good health, enrolled as a control in a pregnancy study.

V is TRBV5-4 and J is TRBJ2-1; 11 bases agree with TRBD2. Trimming cost V 6 bases and J 2 bases; bases outside gene matches: 4. The CDR3 is made up of 15 amino acids. Germline lookup yields CDR1 SGHNT and CDR2 YYREEE (reference sequence). As DNA, the CDR3 is TGTGCCAGCACCCTGACTAGCGGGACCTACAATGAGCAGTTCTTC. It translates to CASTLTSGTYNEQFF.

The chain couples TRBV7-6 to TRBJ1-4, with 7 bases fitting TRBD1. Looked up from germline, CDR1 is SGHVS and CDR2 is FNYEAQ. The CDR3 covers 17 residues. Trimming took 5 bases from V and 7 from J; bases not matched to a gene: 16. This CDR3 reads CASSMHRGGVGPEKLFF. The DNA for the CDR3 is TGTGCCAGCAGCATGCACAGGGGTGGGGTGGGTCCTGAAAAACTGTTTTTT.

The CDR3 DNA is TGCAGCGTTGGGGGGAGACGGGAGGGCCTCGATGAGCAGTTCTTC. Translated, it gives CSVGGRREGLDEQFF. The chain uses TRBV29-1 and TRBJ2-1; 8 nucleotides match TRBD2. The CDR3 covers 15 residues. Trimming took 4 bases from V and 8 from J; bases not matched to a gene: 13. Germline CDR1 is SQVTM and CDR2 is ANQGSEA.

The V gene is TRBV28, the J gene TRBJ2-2, with 12 bases identical to TRBD2. The J segment lost 5 bases and the V segment lost 2 bases, leaving 6 bases of the junction unmatched. The CDR3 spans 17 residues. Germline CDR1 is MDHEN and CDR2 is SYDVKM. The CDR3 bases are TGTGCCAGCAGTTTACTAGCGGGAGGGCCTGGAACCGGGGAGCTGTTTTTT. Encoded protein: CASSLLAGGPGTGELFF.

The chain carries TRBV19 and TRBJ2-3; TRBD1 aligns across 10 bases. Germline V gives CDR1 LNHDA, CDR2 SQIVND (reference sequence). The trim removed 6 bases at V and 5 bases at J, leaving 11 bases unmatched. The CDR3 extends over 16 amino acids. The DNA for the CDR3 is TGTGCCAGTAGGACGACAGGGGGCCTCTCGGGAGATACGCAGTATTTT. Translated, it gives CASRTTGGLSGDTQYF.

In its sample, this clone was seen a few times. The CDR3 nucleotides read TGTGCCAGCAGCCCTCGCGACAGGGAGCGAAGTCAGCCCCAGCATTTT. This translates into CASSPRDRERSQPQHF. The chain has TRBV28 and TRBJ1-5; 7 nucleotides line up with TRBD1. The CDR3 extends over 16 amino acids. Trimming removed 6 bases from V and 6 bases from J; junction bases left unmatched: 14. Germline V gives CDR1 MDHEN, CDR2 SYDVKM.

As to this clone: One junction end disagrees with the germline gene, perhaps due to a read error. This chain links TRBV5-8 with TRBJ2-1; TRBD2 aligns across 15 bases. The germline CDR1 and CDR2 sequences are SGHTS and YDEGEE. The CDR3 consists of 17 residues. CDR3 sequence (DNA): TGTGCCAGCAGCTCCGGACTAGCGGGGGGGTCCTACAATGGGCAGTTCTTC. Translating gives CASSSGLAGGSYNGQFF. Using reference TRBV5-8 and TRBJ2-1 for the parts outside the CDR3, the full variable domain is EAGVTQSPTHLIKTRGQQATLRCSPISGHTSVYWYQQALGLGLQFLLWYDEGEERNRGNFPPRFSGRQFPNYSSELNVNALELEDSALYLCASSSGLAGGSYNGQFFGPGTRLTVL.

The chain employs TRBV5-4 and TRBJ1-4; maybe TRBD1 (6 bases). This CDR3 has 14 residues. Per the germline V gene, CDR1 is SGHNT and CDR2 is YYREEE (reference sequence). V was shortened by 2 bases and J by 6 bases, with 11 bases between the two germline ends. In DNA form, the CDR3 reads TGTGCCAGCAGCTTAGAATCAGGGGATGAAAAACTGTTTTTT. It yields the protein CASSLESGDEKLFF.

J is TRBJ1-5 and V is TRBV7-8, with TRBD1 as a possible D gene (5 bases). The CDR3 is made up of 13 amino acids. CDR1 is SGHVS and CDR2 is FQNEAQ in the germline V gene. The CDR3 DNA is TGTGCGCCTGCGGGGCCGGTTAATCAGCCCCAGCATTTT. Translated, it gives CAPAGPVNQPQHF.

V is TRBV7-8 and J is TRBJ2-1, with 11 bases lining up with TRBD2. The CDR3 contains 16 residues. The V gene's germline CDR1 is SGHVS and CDR2 FQNEAQ. The V segment lost 1 base and the J segment 7 bases; nucleotides outside the gene matches: 6. The CDR3 is CASSLGVLAGVNEQFF. CDR3 nucleotide sequence: TGTGCCAGCAGCTTAGGAGTACTAGCGGGAGTGAATGAGCAGTTCTTC.

The chain couples TRBV18 to TRBJ1-2; 10 bases are shared with TRBD1. After removal of 4 bases from V and 8 bases from J, the junction contained 10 bases not matched to a gene. CDR3 size: 15 residues. The V gene's germline CDR1 is KGHSH and CDR2 LQKENI. CDR3 sequence reads: CASSQTGGERKGYTF. CDR3 nucleotide sequence: TGTGCCAGCTCACAGACAGGGGGCGAAAGAAAAGGCTACACCTTC.

J is TRBJ2-5 and V is TRBV5-8; D not resolved. This CDR3 spans 13 amino acids. With 4 bases removed from V and 5 bases from J, the gap between germline ends came to 12 bases. Germline loops: CDR1 SGHTS, CDR2 YDEGEE. The CDR3 DNA sequence: TGTGCCAGCAGCGCCCGCGGAACGGAGACCCAGTACTTC. Amino acids: CASSARGTETQYF.

CDR3 residues: CASTSQGADTGELFF. The CDR3 DNA is TGCGCCAGCACCTCACAGGGGGCTGACACCGGGGAGCTGTTTTTT. The chain combines TRBV5-1 with TRBJ2-2; 9 bases agree with TRBD1. CDR3 length equals 15 residues. Germline V gives CDR1 SGHRS, CDR2 YFSETQ. After removal of 6 bases from V and 3 bases from J, the junction contained 6 bases not matched to a gene. The variable domain in full, completed from reference TRBV5-1 and TRBJ2-2, reads KAGVTQTPRYLIKTRGQQVTLSCSPISGHRSVSWYQQTPGQGLQFLFEYFSETQRNKGNFPGRFSGRQFSNSRSEMNVSTLELGDSALYLCASTSQGADTGELFFGEGSRLTVL.

V and J are TRBV15 and TRBJ1-5, with 8 nucleotides matching TRBD1. Germline V gene data show CDR1 as LNHNV and CDR2 as YYDKDF (reference sequence). After removal of 2 bases from V and 6 bases from J, the junction contained 6 bases not matched to a gene. The CDR3 runs to 15 residues. CDR3 sequence (DNA): TGTGCCACCAGCAGACCCACAGGGGGTGGTCAGCCCCAGCATTTT. Translating it yields CATSRPTGGGQPQHF.

The chain uses TRBV10-3 and TRBJ2-3; 10 bases are shared with TRBD2. The CDR3 totals 16 residues. Germline V CDR1 and CDR2: ENHRY, SYGVKD. J was trimmed by 8 bases and V by 10 bases; bases with no gene match: 18. The CDR3 is CATAPLSGGPSRTQYF. Here the CDR3 DNA reads TGTGCCACCGCGCCCCTTAGCGGGGGGCCGTCTCGTACGCAGTATTTT.

V is TRBV2 and J is TRBJ2-7, with D perhaps matching TRBD2 (5 bases). The CDR3 contains 15 residues. The V end was cut by 4 bases, the J end by 0 bases, with 13 bases between. CDR1 is SNHLY and CDR2 is FYNNEI in the germline V gene. CDR3 region: CASSVNPGSSYEQYF. CDR3 nucleotides: TGTGCCAGCAGTGTGAATCCGGGGAGCTCCTACGAGCAGTACTTC.

The V gene is TRBV5-1, the J gene TRBJ2-5; a weak D match, TRBD1 (6 bases). V lost 0 bases, J lost 2 bases, and 14 bases lay in between. The CDR3 spans 16 residues. The V gene's germline CDR1 is SGHRS and CDR2 YFSETQ. As DNA, the CDR3 is TGCGCCAGCAGCTTGGCGCCTCAGGGGCTGCAAGAGACCCAGTACTTC. Protein product: CASSLAPQGLQETQYF. The full variable domain, completed using reference TRBV5-1 and TRBJ2-5, is KAGVTQTPRYLIKTRGQQVTLSCSPISGHRSVSWYQQTPGQGLQFLFEYFSETQRNKGNFPGRFSGRQFSNSRSEMNVSTLELGDSALYLCASSLAPQGLQETQYFGPGTRLLVL.

Concerning this clone: Other DNA sequences in the same sample also yield this CDR3. The J gene is TRBJ1-6, the V gene TRBV6-5, with TRBD1 as a possible D gene (6 bases). The germline CDR1 and CDR2 sequences are MNHEY and SVGAGI. Trimming took 8 bases from V and 8 from J, leaving 19 bases between them. The CDR3 is 15 amino acids. The CDR3 DNA sequence: TGTGCCAGCTCGGACAGTACTAACATCCATTCACCCCTCCACTTT. As protein: CASSDSTNIHSPLHF.

This rearrangement joins TRBV5-1 to TRBJ2-5, with a tentative D call TRBD2 (7 bases). V was pared by 1 base and J by 5 bases, with 15 bases between. From germline, CDR1 is SGHRS and CDR2 YFSETQ. This CDR3 is 15 amino acids long. The CDR3 bases are TGCGCCAGCAGCTTGTCGGTTGGGGGGGCGGAGACCCAGTACTTC. It is translated as CASSLSVGGAETQYF.

The gene calls are TRBV19 and TRBJ2-5; 9 nucleotides align to TRBD1. Germline V gene data show CDR1 as LNHDA and CDR2 as SQIVND (reference sequence). The CDR3 is 15 amino acids. Trimming removed 6 bases from V and 7 bases from J; junction bases left unmatched: 12. The CDR3 is CASRRSGTGRGTQYF. The CDR3 DNA follows: TGTGCCAGTAGGCGATCCGGGACAGGGAGAGGGACCCAGTACTTC.

This chain joins TRBV5-1 and TRBJ2-7; D possibly corresponds to TRBD2 (5 bases). The ends were cut back, 4 bases at V and 0 bases at J, with 11 bases in the middle. Germline V gene lookup returns CDR1 SGHRS and CDR2 YFSETQ. The CDR3 totals 14 residues. The CDR3 loop reads CASSPRASSYEQYF. The CDR3 DNA reads as TGCGCCAGCAGCCCGAGGGCAAGCTCCTACGAGCAGTACTTC. Full variable domain (rest looked up from reference TRBV5-1 and TRBJ2-7): KAGVTQTPRYLIKTRGQQVTLSCSPISGHRSVSWYQQTPGQGLQFLFEYFSETQRNKGNFPGRFSGRQFSNSRSEMNVSTLELGDSALYLCASSPRASSYEQYFGPGTRLTVT.

This chain connects TRBV2 to TRBJ2-1; D possibly corresponds to TRBD2 (6 bases). The germline V gene has CDR1 SNHLY and CDR2 FYNNEI. This CDR3 has 14 residues. Trimming took off 7 bases at V and 7 bases at J, with 17 bases between the two ends. The CDR3: CASNKEGLRNEQFF. CDR3 in DNA: TGTGCCAGCAACAAGGAGGGCCTTAGGAATGAGCAGTTCTTC.

The CDR3, as DNA: TGTGCCATCCAACTAGCGGGGGGGCGGTATTTT. Amino acids: CAIQLAGGRYF. The J gene is TRBJ2-3, the V gene TRBV6-1; 13 bases fit TRBD2. The CDR3 sequence is 11 residues long. The V gene's germline CDR1 is MNHNS and CDR2 SASEGT. The V segment lost 10 bases and the J segment 14 bases; nucleotides outside the gene matches: 6.

Only one count was recorded for this clone. V and J are TRBV28 and TRBJ2-1; 11 nucleotides line up with TRBD1. This CDR3 is built from 14 residues. Germline values: CDR1 MDHEN, CDR2 SYDVKM. The V segment lost 10 bases and the J segment 6 bases; nucleotides outside the gene matches: 8. The DNA of the CDR3 is TGTGCCACTACCGGGACAGGGGGTTTCAATGAGCAGTTCTTC. It codes for CATTGTGGFNEQFF.

The chain employs TRBV28 and TRBJ1-5; a weak D match, TRBD1 (5 bases). The CDR3 is made up of 15 amino acids. The germline gives CDR1 MDHEN, CDR2 SYDVKM. Trimming left V 10 bases short and J 4 bases short, with 20 bases between. The CDR3 DNA is TGTGCCATTCAACCCTTGGACACTAAGAATCAGCCCCAGCATTTT. It encodes CAIQPLDTKNQPQHF. The variable domain in full, completed from reference TRBV28 and TRBJ1-5, reads DVKVTQSSRYLVKRTGEKVFLECVQDMDHENMFWYRQDPGLGLRLIYFSYDVKMKEKGDIPEGYSVSREKKERFSLILESASTNQTSMYLCAIQPLDTKNQPQHFGDGTRLSIL.

The chain is built from TRBV5-6 and TRBJ2-7; TRBD1 agrees at 9 bases. J gave up 5 bases and V 0 bases, and 12 bases lay outside the gene matches. This CDR3 comprises 17 residues. Germline V gene data show CDR1 as SGHDT and CDR2 as YYEEEE. The CDR3 loop is CASSLGLLGTGQNEQYF. The CDR3, as DNA: TGTGCCAGCAGCTTGGGTCTCCTTGGGACAGGGCAGAACGAGCAGTACTTC.

This chain joins TRBV7-2 and TRBJ2-1; no definite D call. V lost 2 bases, J lost 9 bases, and 14 bases lay in between. This CDR3 has 14 amino acids. CDR1 is SGHTA, CDR2 FQGNSA, per germline. The CDR3 DNA reads as TGTGCCAGCAGCTTAACCCCCAACCCCAGTGAGCAGTTCTTC. Residues: CASSLTPNPSEQFF.

V is TRBV28 and J is TRBJ1-4; D is possibly TRBD1 (6 bases). Per the germline V gene, CDR1 is MDHEN and CDR2 is SYDVKM. This CDR3 is 14 amino acids long. Trimming cost V 6 bases and J 6 bases, with 14 bases left between them. The CDR3 nucleotides are TGTGCCAGCAGAGGGGGGAGGGGCCATGAAAAACTGTTTTTT. This encodes CASRGGRGHEKLFF.